This TCR beta chain was retrieved from a study of blood T cell repertoires in COVID-19. Overall study: Samples taken during acute and convalescent COVID-19 were collected in the United States, Italy and Spain. From T cells, B-cell-depleted T cells, or PBMCs came the material, which was cDNA or gDNA.

This clone was counted a few times. How the authors handled the data: Amplification of reference gene primers provided the estimated nucleated cell counts. The protocol was immunoSEQ multiplex PCR, while the TCRdb copy is restricted to in-frame clones and leaves out a portion. V, J and clone size are those of that table, while D and trimming were read from the DNA. Of about 130,000 clones listed, over 75% are singletons. V shed 2 bases and J 2 bases; nucleotides not matched to a gene: 15. CDR1 and CDR2 (germline): GTSNPN, SVGIG (reference sequence). The CDR3 runs 19 residues. The sequenced material came from peripheral blood. The receptor comes from a woman aged 55-75 years with acute or convalescent COVID-19. The V and J genes are TRBV30 and TRBJ2-7, with 13 bases fitting TRBD2. CDR3 DNA sequence: TGTGCCTGGAGTAAGTTGGGGACTAGCGGGACGACCGTGGCCTACGAGCAGTACGTC. This translates into CAWSKLGTSGTTVAYEQYV.